The clone carrying this T cell receptor beta chain has more than one count but fewer than ten. The PCR contained 60 Vbeta and 13 Jbeta primers. The data were produced by immunoSEQ multiplex PCR, yet TCRdb's version contains in-frame clones alone and is incomplete. The sample carries about 200,000 clones, 65% to 80% recorded once. The data derive from a study of cytomegalovirus exposure and HLA in healthy donors. The CDR3 totals 14 residues. Germline V gene lookup returns CDR1 MDHEN and CDR2 SYDVKM. The V and J ends lost 5 bases and 3 bases respectively, with 11 bases between them. Sample: PBMCs. V and J are TRBV28 and TRBJ1-5, with a possible D match to TRBD1 (5 bases). This TCR derives from a man between 35 and 55 years old in good health and CMV-seronegative. CDR3 sequence: CASSPGGNNQPQHF. In DNA form, the CDR3 reads TGTGCCAGCAGTCCTGGGGGGAACAATCAGCCCCAGCATTTT.